This T cell receptor (beta chain) was identified during a study of blood T cells in healthy people across ages (dated by TCRdb to between 2014 and 2016). With regard to the full study: Template switching captured roughly one uniquely barcoded TCR beta cDNA molecule per two T cells in model experiments. Using deep sequencing normalized with unique cDNA molecular identifiers, the study measured how TCR beta repertoire diversity changes with age. Donors were grouped into four age groups: young (average approximately 15 years), middle-aged (39), aged (about 59) and long-lived (less than 85). The study analyzed two additional independent replicas of 1 million unique cDNA reads from the same blood draw for two donors, one aged 18 to 29 and one aged 80 or older. To avoid experimental bias, donors of different ages were randomly spread across the sequencing lanes.

A remark on this clonotype: The antigen it recognizes is unknown. Per-base quality was not reported, and no clone a single base away is much larger than it.

Systemically healthy Caucasian individuals from Russia, 35 to 50 in total and aged about 6 to 95 years, were included as donors. Each donor gave 8 to 10 milliliters of peripheral blood, drawn into EDTA-treated Vacutainer tubes. Ficoll-Paque density-gradient centrifugation was used to isolate PBMCs, with at least 6.5 million obtained per sample. Trizol reagent was used to extract total RNA from the PBMCs, yielding at least 5.5 micrograms per sample. The percentages of naive CD45RAhigh/CD27high T cells were determined by flow cytometry on a PBMC aliquot from every donor. Overall study results and their limits: Because donor CMV infection status was unknown, age-related changes in expanded clonotypes were potentially confounded. Estimates of total diversity based on one million sequenced T cells were regarded as lower bounds and as underestimates. Observed TCR beta diversity per million T cells fell roughly linearly with age, and a significant reduction was already apparent by age approximately 41. A strong correlation was found between observed TCR beta diversity and the percentage of naive T cells measured by flow cytometry. Conclusive comparison of naive and antigen-experienced compartments was prevented by the profiling of bulk unsorted PBMCs. Compared with the aged group, more naive CD4+ T cells, fewer expanded clones and increased TCR diversity were shown by the long-lived group, suggesting age selection.

The CDR3 measures 14 amino acids from cysteine to phenylalanine. Only the CDR3 region is kept as DNA, spanning 42 bases read in frame from base 1. V and J lose 2 bases and 8 bases, and a span of 15 bases separates them. Libraries were constructed by 5' RACE. This sample was sequenced with an Illumina HiSeq 2500. The second PCR ran for roughly 7 to 12 cycles and used a J-beta primer mix along with a sample-barcoded 5' primer. A unique molecular identifier was introduced onto each TCR beta cDNA molecule by a template-switch 5' adaptor carrying 12 random nucleotides. At least 3 million CDR3-containing paired-end reads were obtained from each sample. First-strand cDNA synthesis was performed from all RNA using the Mint cDNA synthesis kit, with priming by a TRBC-specific oligonucleotide. Following uracil-DNA glycosylase treatment, all cDNA underwent a first 18-cycle PCR with the universal primers M1SS and BC2_uni_R. Per the original workflow: For normalization, 1 million high-quality reads were randomly selected from each sample, with every read carrying a distinct molecular identifier. Reads sharing molecular identifiers were discarded rather than binned into consensus sequences. CDR3 identification, clonotype clustering and error correction used MiTCR with a Q25 quality threshold and the strictest error-elimination algorithm. A nonparametric unseen species model with Euler transformation was used to estimate a lower bound on total TCR beta diversity. TCRdb reprocessing: public reads trimmed at Q25 with fastp, clones called with MiXCR, in-frame beta chains kept. Rows are combined by CDR3 protein, so each entry shows the most common genes and DNA. The V and J calls and clone size are TCRdb's, not the authors'. The sample records hundreds of thousands of distinct CDR3 sequences, about 52% of which are singletons. The ten largest clones add up to around a third of the sample.

The origin of this receptor is a woman in her sixties or seventies in good health. Recombination linked TRBV12-3 or TRBV12-4 to TRBJ1-1, with the D gene not clear enough to name. The sequenced sample consisted of blood. The DNA sequence follows: TGTGCCAGCAGTTTACGGGGAAAAACAGTAGAAGCTTTCTTT. The translation is CASSLRGKTVEAFF.